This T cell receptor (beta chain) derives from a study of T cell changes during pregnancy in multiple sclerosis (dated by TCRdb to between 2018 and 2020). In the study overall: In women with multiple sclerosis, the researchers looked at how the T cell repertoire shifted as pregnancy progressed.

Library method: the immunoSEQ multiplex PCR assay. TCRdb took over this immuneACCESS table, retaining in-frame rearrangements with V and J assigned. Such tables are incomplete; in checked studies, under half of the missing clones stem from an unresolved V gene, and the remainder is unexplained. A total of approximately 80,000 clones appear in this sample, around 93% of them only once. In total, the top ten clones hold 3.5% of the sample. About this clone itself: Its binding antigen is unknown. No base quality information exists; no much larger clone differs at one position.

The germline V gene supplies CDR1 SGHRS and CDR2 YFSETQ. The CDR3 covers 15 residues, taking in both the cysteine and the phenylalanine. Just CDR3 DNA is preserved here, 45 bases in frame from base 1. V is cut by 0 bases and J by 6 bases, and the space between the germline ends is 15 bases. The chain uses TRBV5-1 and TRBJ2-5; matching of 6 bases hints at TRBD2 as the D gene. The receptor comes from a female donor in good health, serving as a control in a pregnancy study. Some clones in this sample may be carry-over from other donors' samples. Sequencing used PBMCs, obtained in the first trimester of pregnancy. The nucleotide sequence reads TGCGCCAGCAGCTTGGACATAACTAGCTCGAAGACCCAGTACTTC. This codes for CASSLDITSSKTQYF.